The clone carrying this T cell receptor beta chain was recorded once. V dropped 3 bases and J dropped 7 bases, with 9 bases sitting between them. Germline-derived CDR1 and CDR2 are SGHTA and FQGNSA. The CDR3 runs to 12 residues. These data originate in a study of T cells of healthy individuals. TCRdb analysed the 5' RACE reads with MiXCR anew, one entry per CDR3 protein. The profile shows fewer than 70,000 distinct CDR3 sequences, under 15% of them singletons. This receptor was taken from a human donor in good health. The genes are TRBV7-2 and TRBJ1-2; the D is unclear. DNA of the CDR3: TGTGCCAGCAGCTTGACCGCTGGTGGCTACACCTTC. This gives the protein CASSLTAGGYTF.